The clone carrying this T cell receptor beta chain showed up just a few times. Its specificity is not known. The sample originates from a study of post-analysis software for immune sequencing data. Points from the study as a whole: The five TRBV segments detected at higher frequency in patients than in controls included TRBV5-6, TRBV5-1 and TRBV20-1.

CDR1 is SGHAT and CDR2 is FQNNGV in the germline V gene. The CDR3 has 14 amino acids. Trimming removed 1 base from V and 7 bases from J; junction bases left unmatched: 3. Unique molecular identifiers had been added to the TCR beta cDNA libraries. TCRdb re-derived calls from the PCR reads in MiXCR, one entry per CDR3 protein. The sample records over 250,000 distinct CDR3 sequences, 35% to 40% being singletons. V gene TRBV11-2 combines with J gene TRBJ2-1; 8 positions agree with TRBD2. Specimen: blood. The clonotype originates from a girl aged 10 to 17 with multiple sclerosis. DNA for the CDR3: TGTGCCAGCAGCTTAGGGACTAGCTTAAATGAGCAGTTCTTC. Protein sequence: CASSLGTSLNEQFF.